Presented here are 29 T cell receptor beta chains from one specimen sequenced in a study of blood T cell repertoires in COVID-19. Data came from immunoSEQ multiplex PCR; TCRdb stores just in-frame clones and leaves some out. Of about 160,000 clones in the sample, roughly 84% were seen once. The material sequenced was peripheral blood. Receptor source: a woman between 50 and 59 years old with COVID-19, enrolled during active disease.

The V and J genes are TRBV27 and TRBJ2-7, with 12 bases aligning to TRBD2. V was clipped by 5 bases and J by 2 bases; unmatched bases: 4. There are 15 residues in the CDR3. CDR1 and CDR2 (germline): MNHEY, SMNVEV (reference sequence). The CDR3 DNA is TGTGCCAGCAGTCCCCGGACTAGCGGGGCCTACGAGCAGTACTTC. It codes for CASSPRTSGAYEQYF.

V and J are TRBV4-2 and TRBJ1-6; 11 bases line up with TRBD1. This CDR3 has 16 residues. V shed 2 bases, J shed 9 bases, and the junction held 6 bases outside the gene matches. Germline V gene lookup returns CDR1 LGHNA and CDR2 YNFKEQ. The CDR3, as DNA: TGTGCCAGCAGCCAACCCGGGACAGGGGGAAGTTCACCCCTCCACTTT. Residues: CASSQPGTGGSSPLHF.

The CDR3 region has the DNA TGTGCCAGCAGACGACAGGACATGAACACTGAAGCTTTCTTT. It specifies CASRRQDMNTEAFF. The chain combines TRBV2 with TRBJ1-1, with D perhaps matching TRBD1 (6 bases). V was clipped by 6 bases and J by 0 bases, with 11 bases between them. The CDR3 spans 14 residues. Germline assignment: CDR1 SNHLY and CDR2 FYNNEI.

The chain has TRBV6-5 and TRBJ2-5, with D possibly TRBD2 on 6 matching bases. Germline CDR1 reads MNHEY; CDR2 reads SVGAGI. CDR3 length: 13 residues. With 6 bases removed from V and 5 bases from J, the gap between germline ends came to 13 bases. CDR3 sequence: CASSHRGAETQYF. In DNA, the CDR3 is TGTGCCAGCAGCCACCGCGGGGCGGAGACCCAGTACTTC.

In this sample, this clone turned up once. The chain couples TRBV19 to TRBJ1-5; 7 positions agree with TRBD1. The length of the CDR3 is 14 residues. CDR1 is LNHDA, CDR2 SQIVND, per germline (reference sequence). The trim removed 7 bases at V and 2 bases at J, leaving 5 bases unmatched. Here the CDR3 DNA reads TGTGCCAGTAACAGGGGAGAGGGCAATCAGCCCCAGCATTTT. As protein: CASNRGEGNQPQHF.

V is TRBV27 and J is TRBJ1-1, with TRBD1 matching over 7 bases. The germline gives CDR1 MNHEY, CDR2 SMNVEV (reference sequence). The length of the CDR3 is 18 residues. Germline trimming cut 4 bases from V and 7 bases from J; bases unmatched to any gene: 21. In nucleotides, the CDR3 is TGTGCCAGCAGTTGGGGACTGGCAACGGCAGGGGGTGCCGTTGAAGCTTTCTTT. It specifies CASSWGLATAGGAVEAFF.

The rearrangement joins TRBV4-1 to TRBJ2-1; tentative D call: TRBD2 (7 bases). The length of the CDR3 is 17 residues. Trimming took off 3 bases at V and 2 bases at J, with 17 bases between the two ends. The germline V gene has CDR1 MGHRA and CDR2 YSYEKL. The CDR3 nucleotides read TGCGCCAGCAGCCAGGGTAAGGGGGGGACCCCCTACAATGAGCAGTTCTTC. It codes for CASSQGKGGTPYNEQFF.

The rearrangement links TRBV2 to TRBJ1-6; 12 bases agree with TRBD1. J gave up 6 bases and V 8 bases, and 8 bases lay outside the gene matches. CDR1 is SNHLY, CDR2 FYNNEI, per germline. The CDR3 contains 16 residues. CDR3 bases: TGTGCCAGCCCAGGGAGGGACAGGGGGCTTAATTCACCCCTCCACTTT. The encoded protein is CASPGRDRGLNSPLHF.

The chain combines TRBV6-5 with TRBJ1-2, with D uncertain. The germline V gene has CDR1 MNHEY and CDR2 SVGAGI. V was pared by 5 bases and J by 4 bases, with 11 bases between. The CDR3 runs 13 residues. The DNA of the CDR3 is TGTGCCAGCAGTCGGGAGATGAGCTATGGCTACACCTTC. It encodes CASSREMSYGYTF.

This chain links TRBV3-1 (or the pseudogene TRBV3-2) with TRBJ2-7; 11 nucleotides align to TRBD1. The CDR3 loop spans 15 amino acids. The V segment lost 5 bases and the J segment 3 bases; nucleotides outside the gene matches: 6. From germline, CDR1 is LGHDT and CDR2 YNNKEL (reference sequence). The DNA for the CDR3 is TGTGCCAGCAGCAGACGGACAGGGGGCATCTACGAGCAGTACTTC. Protein sequence: CASSRRTGGIYEQYF.

This clone occurred a few times. The V and J genes are TRBV4-3 and TRBJ1-1, with 7 bases matching TRBD1. Germline-derived CDR1 and CDR2 are LGHNA and YSLEER. V was clipped by 0 bases and J by 10 bases; unmatched bases: 8. The CDR3 is 14 residues long. DNA for the CDR3: TGCGCCAGCAGCCAAGATTTACAGGGGAGTTCAGCTTTCTTT. Translated, it gives CASSQDLQGSSAFF.

This clone was picked up one time. The chain combines TRBV3-1 (or the pseudogene TRBV3-2) with TRBJ2-7, with 13 nucleotides matching TRBD2. The V gene end was trimmed by 5 bases and the J gene end by 2 bases; junction bases not matched to a gene: 3. The CDR3 covers 15 residues. Germline V gene data show CDR1 as LGHDT and CDR2 as YNNKEL (reference sequence). CDR3 DNA: TGTGCCAGCAGCTATACTAGCGGGGGGGCCTACGAGCAGTACTTC. The encoded protein is CASSYTSGGAYEQYF.

This clone came up a few times. The chain has TRBV28 and TRBJ2-3; D may be TRBD2 (5 bases). Trimming took off 3 bases at V and 3 bases at J, with 10 bases between the two ends. Per the germline V gene, CDR1 is MDHEN and CDR2 is SYDVKM. There are 14 residues in the CDR3. The CDR3 sequence is CASSFLSGTDTQYF. The CDR3 coding sequence is TGTGCCAGCAGTTTTCTGTCGGGAACAGATACGCAGTATTTT.

The rearrangement links TRBV4-2 to TRBJ2-7; 11 nucleotides agree with TRBD2. The CDR3 totals 17 residues. With 1 base clipped from V and 0 bases from J, the junction kept 5 bases outside the gene matches. Germline CDR1 reads LGHNA; CDR2 reads YNFKEQ. For the CDR3, the DNA is TGTGCCAGCAGCCAAGGGACTAGCGGGTTCCTCTCCTACGAGCAGTACTTC. It yields the protein CASSQGTSGFLSYEQYF.

This clone appeared once. The sample holds other DNA sequences that translate to the same CDR3. This chain links TRBV6-5 with TRBJ1-4; TRBD1 might be the D (5 bases). Trimming pared 6 bases from V and 3 bases from J, leaving 11 bases between. The CDR3 has 14 residues. Germline V lookup: CDR1 MNHEY, CDR2 SVGAGI. The CDR3 region is CASRPGGANEKLFF. For the CDR3, the DNA is TGTGCCAGCAGGCCAGGAGGGGCTAATGAAAAACTGTTTTTT.

The sample holds a few counts of this clone. The V call is TRBV10-3, the J call TRBJ1-2; no clear D. The germline CDR1 and CDR2 sequences are ENHRY and SYGVKD. This CDR3 region has 15 residues. V dropped 1 base and J dropped 4 bases, with 13 bases sitting between them. The CDR3 loop reads CAISEYSGTSYGYTF. In nucleotides, the CDR3 is TGTGCCATCAGTGAGTACAGTGGCACGTCCTATGGCTACACCTTC.

The genes are TRBV10-2 and TRBJ2-7; 12 bases agree with TRBD1. CDR1 WSHSY and CDR2 SAAADI come from the germline V gene. The CDR3 is 14 amino acids. Losses at the gene ends were 5 bases for V and 7 bases for J; bases not matched to a gene: 6. CDR3 sequence: CASSRGQGAKEQYF. The CDR3 DNA reads TGCGCCAGCAGTAGGGGACAGGGGGCTAAAGAGCAGTACTTC.

CDR3 coding DNA: TGCAGCGTTTTAGGGACAGGGGGCGGCGGGGGCTACACCTTC. It translates to CSVLGTGGGGGYTF. The chain combines TRBV29-1 with TRBJ1-2; TRBD1 agrees at 12 bases. V was pared by 5 bases and J by 8 bases, with 9 bases of the junction left unmatched. This CDR3 contains 14 residues. CDR1 is SQVTM, CDR2 ANQGSEA, per germline.

The chain uses TRBV19 and TRBJ1-1; unclear D gene. V was pared by 1 base and J by 3 bases, with 6 bases between. Looked up from germline, CDR1 is LNHDA and CDR2 is SQIVND (reference sequence). The CDR3 is 13 residues long. This chain's CDR3 is CASSIVRDTEAFF. The CDR3 coding sequence is TGTGCCAGTAGTATAGTGAGGGACACTGAAGCTTTCTTT.

This rearrangement joins TRBV4-1 to TRBJ1-2; 10 bases are shared with TRBD1. CDR1 is MGHRA, CDR2 YSYEKL, per germline. Trimming at V came to 4 bases and at J to 4 bases, leaving 12 bases not matched to a gene. The CDR3 is 17 amino acids. This chain's CDR3 is CASSLGDRGTPFYGYTF. CDR3 in DNA: TGCGCCAGCAGCCTGGGGGACAGGGGAACCCCCTTCTATGGCTACACCTTC.

The J gene is TRBJ1-3, the V gene TRBV12-3 or TRBV12-4; D ambiguous. V was clipped by 5 bases and J by 4 bases, with 6 bases between them. This CDR3 comprises 12 residues. This chain's CDR3 is CASSGRGNTIYF. The CDR3, as DNA: TGTGCCAGCAGTGGGAGGGGAAACACCATATATTTT.

This clone was seen a handful of times. This rearrangement joins TRBV11-2 to TRBJ2-1; TRBD2 matches at 8 bases. Germline V CDR1 and CDR2: SGHAT, FQNNGV. The length of the CDR3 is 15 residues. The V segment lost 5 bases and the J segment 6 bases; nucleotides outside the gene matches: 9. The chain's CDR3 is CASSLGAGGLNEQFF. In nucleotides, the CDR3 is TGTGCCAGCAGCCTAGGGGCGGGGGGCCTCAATGAGCAGTTCTTC.

This clone was detected a few times. The rearrangement uses TRBV7-3 and TRBJ2-1, with D perhaps matching TRBD2 (6 bases). The ends were cut back, 3 bases at V and 9 bases at J, with 9 bases in the middle. Germline V lookup: CDR1 SGHTA, CDR2 FQGTGA. CDR3 size: 12 residues. The CDR3 reads CASSFGGGEQFF. For the CDR3, the DNA is TGTGCCAGCAGCTTCGGGGGAGGTGAGCAGTTCTTC.

This chain links TRBV30 with TRBJ2-4, with D maybe TRBD2 (6 bases). Germline V CDR1 and CDR2: GTSNPN, SVGIG (reference sequence). Trimming took 8 bases from V and 2 from J, leaving 16 bases between them. This CDR3 comprises 14 residues. CDR3 amino acids: CAGTGDQSKNIQYF. As DNA, the CDR3 is TGTGCCGGGACGGGGGATCAGTCCAAAAACATTCAGTACTTC.

In nucleotides, the CDR3 is TGTGCCAGCAGCCCCAGACTAGCCCCCCCAGATACGCAGTATTTT. Protein: CASSPRLAPPDTQYF. This sequence joins TRBV27 and TRBJ2-3; 7 bases map to TRBD2. Germline values: CDR1 MNHEY, CDR2 SMNVEV (reference sequence). The V gene end was trimmed by 6 bases and the J gene end by 4 bases; junction bases not matched to a gene: 10. CDR3 length equals 15 residues.

The rearrangement joins TRBV7-9 to TRBJ2-3; the D gene is possibly TRBD2 (6 bases). With 5 bases removed from V and 1 base from J, the gap between germline ends came to 13 bases. The CDR3 contains 15 residues. In germline, CDR1 is SEHNR, CDR2 FQNEAQ (reference sequence). In nucleotides, the CDR3 is TGTGCCAGCAGCGATAGCGGCTTAGGCACAGATACGCAGTATTTT. Protein: CASSDSGLGTDTQYF.

As DNA, the CDR3 is TGTGCCAGCAGAACAGGGGATCTGGGCACTGAAGCTTTCTTT. It specifies CASRTGDLGTEAFF. This sequence joins TRBV6-6 and TRBJ1-1; 7 bases line up with TRBD1. J lost 4 bases, V lost 6 bases, and 8 bases had no gene match. Germline V gene data show CDR1 as MNHNY and CDR2 as SVGAGI (reference sequence). The CDR3 loop spans 14 amino acids.

In its sample, this clone was seen a few times. V usage is TRBV28 and J usage is TRBJ1-5, with 9 bases fitting TRBD1. Germline V gene sequence: CDR1 MDHEN, CDR2 SYDVKM. The CDR3 is made up of 16 amino acids. Trimming at V came to 7 bases and at J to 4 bases, leaving 11 bases not matched to a gene. The CDR3 DNA reads as TGTGCCAGCACCAGCCCCGGACAGGGGAAAAATCAGCCCCAGCATTTT. This gives the protein CASTSPGQGKNQPQHF. Full variable domain (rest looked up from reference TRBV28 and TRBJ1-5): DVKVTQSSRYLVKRTGEKVFLECVQDMDHENMFWYRQDPGLGLRLIYFSYDVKMKEKGDIPEGYSVSREKKERFSLILESASTNQTSMYLCASTSPGQGKNQPQHFGDGTRLSIL.

The CDR3 nucleotides read TGTGCCAGCAGATCCTCGGCCGGGACACCTTCCGACGGCTACACCTTC. It is translated as CASRSSAGTPSDGYTF. The rearrangement uses TRBV28 and TRBJ1-2; D possibly corresponds to TRBD1 (6 bases). Trimming removed 6 bases from V and 8 bases from J, with 25 bases in between. The CDR3 length is 16 residues. Germline V CDR1 and CDR2: MDHEN, SYDVKM.